Listed below are T cell receptor beta chains from one sample, sequenced in a study of cytomegalovirus exposure and HLA in healthy donors. The table came from immunoSEQ multiplex PCR; TCRdb's copy has only in-frame clones and leaves some out. The sample carries 98,000 or so clones, about three quarters recorded once. Sequenced sample: PBMCs. The receptors stem from a human donor in good health. The CDR3 runs from the conserved cysteine through the conserved F or W. The D gene is left open where the match is weak. Not every row has a clone size; where given, it reads once, few, many or a size class.

clone size,D gene,V gene,J gene,CDR3 DNA,CDR3 protein
NA,TRBD1,TRBV9,TRBJ2-7,TGTGCCAGCAGCGTAGGCTGGGACAGGGTGCACGAGCAGTACTTC,CASSVGWDRVHEQYF
NA,NA,TRBV7-9,TRBJ1-6,TGTGCCAGCAGCTTGACAGTTCAGAGTTCACCCCTCCACTTT,CASSLTVQSSPLHF
NA,TRBD2,TRBV10-3,TRBJ2-2,TGTGCCATCAGTGAGCCACGCAGGGCTAGCGGGGCCAACACCGGGGAGCTGTTTTTT,CAISEPRRASGANTGELFF
NA,TRBD1,TRBV4-1,TRBJ2-7,TGCGCCAGCAGCCAAGCCAGGGGGCCATACGAGCAGTACTTC,CASSQARGPYEQYF
NA,NA,TRBV6-1,TRBJ2-3,TGTGCCAGCAGTGGACAGCCTACTAGCACAGATACGCAGTATTTT,CASSGQPTSTDTQYF
NA,TRBD1,TRBV27,TRBJ2-7,TGTGCCAGCGGATGGACAGGAATATCCTACGAGCAGTACTTC,CASGWTGISYEQYF
few,NA,TRBV28,TRBJ1-1,TGTGCCACTTTGGGACAATGGAACACTGAAGCTTTCTTT,CATLGQWNTEAFF
NA,NA,TRBV20-1,TRBJ2-5,TGCAGTGCCCAGTACCAAGAGACCCAGTACTTC,CSAQYQETQYF
NA,TRBD2,TRBV5-4,TRBJ2-1,TGTGCCAGCAGCACGAGGACTAGCGGGAGAGGAAATGAGCAGTTCTTC,CASSTRTSGRGNEQFF
NA,NA,TRBV5-1,TRBJ2-5,TGCGCCAGCAGCTTGGTAAGGGGTACCCAAGAGACCCAGTACTTC,CASSLVRGTQETQYF
NA,TRBD1,TRBV9,TRBJ1-1,TGTGCCAGCAGACCACAGGGGGCCGAGGACACTGAAGCTTTCTTT,CASRPQGAEDTEAFF
NA,NA,TRBV18,TRBJ2-1,TGTGCCAGCTCACCCCGAATCCAGGGGAAGGGGTACAATGAGCAGTTCTTC,CASSPRIQGKGYNEQFF
once,TRBD1,TRBV6-1,TRBJ1-5,TGTGCCAGCAGTGGGAGGACAGGGGATCAGCCCCAGCATTTT,CASSGRTGDQPQHF
NA,TRBD1,TRBV5-1,TRBJ1-1,TGCGCCAGCAGCTCCCGGGACAGATTCTCGCTTAACACTGAAGCTTTCTTT,CASSSRDRFSLNTEAFF
NA,NA,TRBV27,TRBJ2-7,TGTGCCAGCAGTCAACCGGCAGGCCCCCCTTACGAGCAGTACTTC,CASSQPAGPPYEQYF
NA,NA,TRBV27,TRBJ1-2,TGTGCCAGCAAAGGTTGGACAGCTAACTATGGCTACACCTTC,CASKGWTANYGYTF